The sequence of this T cell receptor beta chain was determined in a study of shared clonotypes between healthy human individuals. Assay: immunoSEQ multiplex PCR; the TCRdb copy retains only in-frame clones and omits some. In the table there are about 2.4 million clones, roughly 93% of which are singletons. Trimming removed 4 bases from V and 14 bases from J, with 18 bases in between. This CDR3 region has 13 residues. Germline V CDR1 and CDR2: LNHDA, SQIVND (reference sequence). This receptor was identified in a man aged 18 to 30 in good health. Some clones in this sample may be carry-over from other donors' samples. The chain is built from TRBV19 and TRBJ2-1; D ambiguous. The specimen sequenced was naive CD4+ T cells from PBMCs. The sample's subset: CD45RA+ positively selected. CDR3 in amino acids: CASSTPGRAREFF. CDR3 in DNA: TGTGCCAGTAGTACCCCCGGTCGGGCCCGGGAGTTCTTC.